These 9 T cell receptor beta chains were sequenced from one sample in a study of glioma-infiltrating T cells after dendritic cell vaccination. Sequenced by immunoSEQ multiplex PCR; TCRdb stores in-frame clones only, minus some. The table has under 100,000 clones, roughly 90% seen once. The source was blood, collected before dendritic cell vaccination. The receptor source for this set is a human donor with glioblastoma.

The chain employs TRBV7-8 and TRBJ2-7, with 7 positions matching TRBD1. Germline V lookup: CDR1 SGHVS, CDR2 FQNEAQ. This CDR3 spans 14 amino acids. With V trimmed by 5 bases and J by 2 bases, 6 bases remained unmatched. The DNA for the CDR3 is TGTGCCAGCAGCCGCCGACAGGGCCCCTACGAGCAGTACTTC. This codes for CASSRRQGPYEQYF.

The rearrangement uses TRBV7-2 and TRBJ1-2; D is undetermined. Germline V gene sequence: CDR1 SGHTA, CDR2 FQGNSA. This CDR3 is built from 14 residues. V was clipped by 0 bases and J by 4 bases, with 9 bases between them. CDR3: CASSLAPGSYGYTF. The CDR3 DNA reads as TGTGCCAGCAGCTTAGCGCCCGGGTCCTATGGCTACACCTTC.

This sequence joins TRBV5-1 and TRBJ2-5; unclear D gene. There are 14 residues in the CDR3. V lost 0 bases, J lost 1 base, and 7 bases lay in between. Germline-derived CDR1 and CDR2 are SGHRS and YFSETQ. CDR3 loop: CASSLESFQETQYF. CDR3 nucleotides: TGCGCCAGCAGCTTGGAATCGTTCCAAGAGACCCAGTACTTC.

This chain uses TRBV7-3 with TRBJ2-2; TRBD2 aligns across 9 bases. CDR3 length: 17 residues. In germline, CDR1 is SGHTA, CDR2 FQGTGA. V was pared by 5 bases and J by 1 base, with 8 bases of the junction left unmatched. The CDR3 sequence: CASSPTPSGKNTGELFF. The CDR3 DNA reads as TGTGCCAGCAGCCCTACCCCTAGCGGGAAGAACACCGGGGAGCTGTTTTTT.

The V and J genes are TRBV30 and TRBJ2-1; 11 bases match TRBD2. Germline V gene lookup returns CDR1 GTSNPN and CDR2 SVGIG (reference sequence). This CDR3 region has 14 residues. The trim removed 5 bases at V and 5 bases at J, leaving 5 bases unmatched. The CDR3 protein is CAWVLAGGDNEQFF. For the CDR3, the DNA is TGTGCCTGGGTTCTAGCGGGGGGCGACAATGAGCAGTTCTTC.

The chain is built from TRBV6-1 and TRBJ1-5; D gene uncertain. The germline gives CDR1 MNHNS, CDR2 SASEGT. Trimming shortened V by 5 bases and J by 0 bases, and 8 bases separated the two germline ends. This CDR3 has 14 residues. The CDR3 nucleotides read TGTGCCAGCAGTCTAAGCCATAGCAATCAGCCCCAGCATTTT. It codes for CASSLSHSNQPQHF.

The table lists this clone with a few counts. This sequence joins TRBV4-1 and TRBJ2-7; perhaps TRBD2 as D (6 bases). The CDR3 is 14 residues long. The V gene's germline CDR1 is MGHRA and CDR2 YSYEKL. The V gene lost 2 bases and the J gene lost 6 bases, with 14 bases spanning the gap. The CDR3 region is CASSQLRGAAEQYF. CDR3 DNA: TGCGCCAGCAGCCAACTGCGGGGCGCTGCCGAGCAGTACTTC.

The chain recombines TRBV6-1 with TRBJ1-1, with D perhaps TRBD1 (5 bases). V was trimmed by 11 bases and J by 2 bases, leaving 18 bases between them. The CDR3 is made up of 14 amino acids. CDR1 MNHNS and CDR2 SASEGT come from the germline V gene. The CDR3 bases are TGTGCCGCCTTACCGTCCAGGGAAAACACTGAAGCTTTCTTT. It codes for CAALPSRENTEAFF.

The rearrangement links TRBV30 to TRBJ2-3; D might be TRBD1 (6 bases). The germline V gene encodes CDR1 GTSNPN and CDR2 SVGIG (reference sequence). The CDR3 runs 14 residues. V dropped 0 bases and J dropped 6 bases, with 13 bases sitting between them. The CDR3 DNA is TGTGCCTGGAGTGTCGCAGGGGCTAGTGATACGCAGTATTTT. Protein product: CAWSVAGASDTQYF.